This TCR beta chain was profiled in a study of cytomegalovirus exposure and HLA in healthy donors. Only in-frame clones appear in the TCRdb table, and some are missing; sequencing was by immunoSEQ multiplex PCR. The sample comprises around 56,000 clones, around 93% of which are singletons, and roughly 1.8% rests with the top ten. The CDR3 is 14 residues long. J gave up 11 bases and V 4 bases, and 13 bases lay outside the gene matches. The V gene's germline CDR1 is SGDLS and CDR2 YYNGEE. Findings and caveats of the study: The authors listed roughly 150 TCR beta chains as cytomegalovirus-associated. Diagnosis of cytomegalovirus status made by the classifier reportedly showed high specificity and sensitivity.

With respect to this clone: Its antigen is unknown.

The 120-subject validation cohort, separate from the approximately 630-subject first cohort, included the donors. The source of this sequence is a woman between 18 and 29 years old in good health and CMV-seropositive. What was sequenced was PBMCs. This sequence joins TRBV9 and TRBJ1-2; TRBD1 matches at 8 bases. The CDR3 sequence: CASSPQPGTGTYTF. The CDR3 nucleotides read TGTGCCAGCAGCCCGCAACCCGGGACAGGAACTTACACCTTC.